The 25 T cell receptor beta chains presented below share a single source sample, sequenced in a study of human T cells and chemical hapten exposure. A single record per CDR3 protein comes from TCRdb applying MiXCR to the RACE reads. The sample records some 180,000 distinct CDR3 sequences, about 22% being singletons. The time point here: patch test 3, about 24 weeks after DPC sensitization. Indicated treatment: therapeutic diphenylcyclopropenone sensitization with weekly scalp DPC. This material consisted of whole blood, taken in connection with sensitization to the hapten diphenylcyclopropenone (DPC). The source is a woman between 40 and 55 years old with alopecia areata. Some clones in this sample may be carry-over from other donors' samples.

Only a few counts were recorded for this clonotype. The genes are TRBV27 and TRBJ1-4, with no clear D. In germline, CDR1 is MNHEY, CDR2 SMNVEV (reference sequence). There are 15 residues in the CDR3. V lost 8 bases, J lost 7 bases, and 20 bases lay in between. The CDR3, as DNA: TGTGCCAGCGGATTGAGGGCCCATATGGGTGAAAAACTGTTTTTT. It codes for CASGLRAHMGEKLFF.

There are a few counts of this clonotype. The genes are TRBV7-2 and TRBJ2-3; 9 bases are a match to TRBD2. Germline CDR1 reads SGHTA; CDR2 reads FQGNSA. V lost 2 bases, J lost 1 base, and 7 bases stayed unmatched. The CDR3 consists of 17 residues. The DNA of the CDR3 is TGTGCCAGCAGCTTATCCGGACTAGCGTACGGCACAGATACGCAGTATTTT. Translated: CASSLSGLAYGTDTQYF.

V and J are TRBV5-1 and TRBJ2-5; either TRBD1 or TRBD2 may fit D (5 bases each). The germline V gene encodes CDR1 SGHRS and CDR2 YFSETQ. Trimming removed 3 bases at V and 1 base at J, with 10 bases between. CDR3 size: 14 residues. CDR3 nucleotide sequence: TGCGCCAGCAGCTCTGGGGGTGTCCAAGAGACCCAGTACTTC. Its translation: CASSSGGVQETQYF. Drawing the rest from reference TRBV5-1 and TRBJ2-5, the complete variable domain is KAGVTQTPRYLIKTRGQQVTLSCSPISGHRSVSWYQQTPGQGLQFLFEYFSETQRNKGNFPGRFSGRQFSNSRSEMNVSTLELGDSALYLCASSSGGVQETQYFGPGTRLLVL.

This clonotype showed up just a few times. V and J are TRBV27 and TRBJ2-7; D possibly corresponds to TRBD1 (6 bases). Germline CDR1 reads MNHEY; CDR2 reads SMNVEV (reference sequence). Trimming removed 5 bases from V and 2 bases from J, with 10 bases in between. The CDR3 loop spans 13 amino acids. CDR3 DNA sequence: TGTGCCAGCAGTCCCCAGGGGCCCTACGAGCAGTACTTC. This encodes CASSPQGPYEQYF.

This clonotype was counted between two and nine times. The chain is built from TRBV7-2 and TRBJ2-5, with 8 bases identical to TRBD2. Germline loops: CDR1 SGHTA, CDR2 FQGNSA. CDR3 length equals 16 residues. Trimming cost V 1 base and J 1 base; bases outside gene matches: 5. CDR3 coding DNA: TGTGCCAGCAGCTTAGTTAGCGGGACCCTCCAAGAGACCCAGTACTTC. Translated, it gives CASSLVSGTLQETQYF.

In this sample, this clonotype turned up a few times. The chain employs TRBV7-2 and TRBJ2-7; weak D call: TRBD2 (5 bases). Germline V gene sequence: CDR1 SGHTA, CDR2 FQGNSA. Trimming shortened V by 4 bases and J by 2 bases, and 12 bases separated the two germline ends. The CDR3 is 14 amino acids. CDR3 sequence: CASSSRTGTYEQYF. Written as DNA, the CDR3 is TGTGCCAGCAGCTCCCGGACGGGAACCTACGAGCAGTACTTC.

A few counts support this clonotype. The V call is TRBV11-1, the J call TRBJ2-1, with D perhaps assigned TRBD1 or TRBD2 (5 bases each). V lost 4 bases and J lost 4, with 11 bases in between. Germline CDR1 SGHAT, CDR2 FQDESV (reference sequence). CDR3 length: 14 amino acids. The CDR3 nucleotides read TGTGCCAGCAGCTCGGGACCCGAGTACAATGAGCAGTTCTTC. Amino acid sequence: CASSSGPEYNEQFF.

The chain uses TRBV6-2 or TRBV6-3 and TRBJ1-2; the D gene is possibly TRBD1 (5 bases). The CDR3 runs 14 residues. V was cut by 4 bases and J by 8 bases, with 17 bases left in between. Germline V gene data show CDR1 as MNHEY and CDR2 as SVGEGT. CDR3 amino acids: CASSSGNSRGGYTF. In DNA, the CDR3 is TGTGCCAGCAGTTCGGGGAACTCACGGGGCGGCTACACCTTC.

This clonotype was seen only a few times. V and J are TRBV20-1 and TRBJ2-7; possibly TRBD1 or TRBD2 for D (6 bases each). This CDR3 region has 14 residues. The V gene's germline CDR1 is DFQATT and CDR2 SNEGSKA (reference sequence). Trimming took 6 bases from V and 7 from J, leaving 22 bases between them. In DNA, the CDR3 is TGCAGTGCCTCCGGGGGCAACAAATTAAGTGAGCAGTACTTC. This gives the protein CSASGGNKLSEQYF.

This chain joins TRBV4-1 and TRBJ2-3; TRBD2 matches at 9 bases. CDR1 and CDR2 from the germline V gene are MGHRA and YSYEKL. V trimming: 1 base; J trimming: 2 bases; junction bases outside the gene matches: 10. The CDR3 is 18 amino acids. The CDR3 nucleotides read TGCGCCAGCAGCCAAGCCTACTCTAGCGGGATCTTCACAGATACGCAGTATTTT. Translated, it gives CASSQAYSSGIFTDTQYF.

This clonotype was recorded a few times. The chain joins TRBV21-1 to TRBJ1-2; the D segment call TRBD1 is taken from the table without a DNA check. TRBV21-1 is tagged as a pseudogene. This CDR3 is 15 amino acids long. The CDR3: CASSKIQGSDYGYTF. In nucleotides, the CDR3 is TGTGCCAGCAGCAAAATTCAGGGGTCGGACTATGGCTACACCTTC.

The CDR3 DNA is TGTGCCAGCAGCCGAGTAGGGCCCTCTACGGAGCAGTACTTC. Protein: CASSRVGPSTEQYF. V usage is TRBV3-1 and J usage is TRBJ2-7; D gene ambiguous. The germline CDR1 and CDR2 sequences are LGHDT and YNNKEL (reference sequence). Trimming took off 4 bases at V and 7 bases at J, with 17 bases between the two ends. The CDR3 is 14 residues long.

This clonotype has more than one count but fewer than ten. The chain uses TRBV29-1 and TRBJ2-7; 8 positions agree with TRBD2. With 6 bases clipped from V and 5 bases from J, the junction kept 9 bases outside the gene matches. The germline V gene encodes CDR1 SQVTM and CDR2 ANQGSEA. The CDR3 consists of 13 residues. In DNA, the CDR3 is TGCAGCGTCCAACCAGCGGGAGCGGACGAGCAGTACTTC. Residues: CSVQPAGADEQYF.

The rearrangement joins TRBV7-2 to TRBJ1-5; TRBD1 matches 9 bases. Trimming cost V 6 bases and J 0 bases; bases outside gene matches: 9. The CDR3 consists of 17 residues. Per the germline V gene, CDR1 is SGHTA and CDR2 is FQGNSA. The CDR3 spells CASSYNGQGYSNQPQHF. The DNA of the CDR3 is TGTGCCAGCAGTTATAACGGACAGGGGTATAGCAATCAGCCCCAGCATTTT.

This clonotype was counted ten times or more. V is TRBV6-5 and J is TRBJ2-3; TRBD1 or TRBD2 may be the D gene (5 bases each). The CDR3 runs 15 residues. Germline V gene sequence: CDR1 MNHEY, CDR2 SVGAGI. Between the trimmed V and J ends, which lost 0 bases and 6 bases, there was a span of 13 bases. CDR3 nucleotide sequence: TGTGCCAGCAGTTACTCGGGACCGCTCGCGGATACGCAGTATTTT. Its protein is CASSYSGPLADTQYF.

This clonotype was picked up many times. The chain has TRBV29-1 and TRBJ2-5, with D tentatively TRBD2 (6 bases). The germline CDR1 and CDR2 sequences are SQVTM and ANQGSEA. The CDR3 covers 12 residues. Trimming took 4 bases from V and 5 from J, leaving 11 bases between them. The CDR3 nucleotides read TGCAGCGTTGGTAGCGGACGGGAGACCCAGTACTTC. Translation gives CSVGSGRETQYF.

This clonotype was found a few times. This chain links TRBV4-3 with TRBJ1-2; D gene unclear. Per germline, CDR1 LGHNA and CDR2 YSLEER. The CDR3 has 15 amino acids. V lost 0 bases, J lost 0 bases, and 8 bases lay in between. CDR3 coding DNA: TGCGCCAGCAGCCAAGAATACAGCCCTAACTATGGCTACACCTTC. Its protein is CASSQEYSPNYGYTF.

The rearrangement uses TRBV6-1 and TRBJ2-7, with a weak D call TRBD1 (6 bases). The CDR3 totals 15 residues. Trimming pared 0 bases from V and 4 bases from J, leaving 13 bases between. Looked up from germline, CDR1 is MNHNS and CDR2 is SASEGT. CDR3 protein: CASSEAAPGAYEQYF. The CDR3 DNA sequence: TGTGCCAGCAGTGAAGCGGCCCCAGGGGCGTACGAGCAGTACTTC.

The chain joins TRBV5-1 to TRBJ2-7, with D possibly being TRBD1 (5 bases). V was trimmed by 4 bases and J by 5 bases, leaving 16 bases between them. The germline V gene encodes CDR1 SGHRS and CDR2 YFSETQ. The CDR3 length is 14 residues. CDR3 residues: CASSPQGVTDEQYF. DNA of the CDR3: TGCGCCAGCAGCCCCCAAGGGGTAACCGACGAGCAGTACTTC.

This clonotype has just a few counts. The chain has TRBV20-1 and TRBJ2-7; 10 bases map to TRBD2. Germline V lookup: CDR1 DFQATT, CDR2 SNEGSKA (reference sequence). V shed 7 bases, J shed 4 bases, and the junction held 7 bases outside the gene matches. The CDR3 has 13 residues. The CDR3 protein is CSVPGTSVYEQYF. The CDR3 DNA reads as TGCAGTGTCCCCGGGACTAGCGTGTACGAGCAGTACTTC.

The chain employs TRBV7-6 and TRBJ2-3; D possibly uses TRBD1 or TRBD2 (5 bases each). V was pared by 5 bases and J by 0 bases, with 15 bases between. CDR3 length: 16 amino acids. CDR1 SGHVS and CDR2 FNYEAQ come from the germline V gene. The DNA for the CDR3 is TGTGCCAGCAGCCATGACGAGGGGAGAAGCACAGATACGCAGTATTTT. It codes for CASSHDEGRSTDTQYF.

The rearrangement uses TRBV29-1 and TRBJ2-1, with 10 nucleotides matching TRBD1. Trimming removed 8 bases from V and 6 bases from J; junction bases left unmatched: 7. CDR1 is SQVTM, CDR2 ANQGSEA, per germline. The CDR3 is 13 residues long. CDR3 region: CSQGQGRSNEQFF. CDR3 in DNA: TGCAGCCAGGGACAGGGGAGAAGCAATGAGCAGTTCTTC.

The chain uses TRBV24-1 and TRBJ2-2, with 7 bases that match TRBD2. The CDR3 sequence is 18 residues long. In germline, CDR1 is KGHDR, CDR2 SFDVKD. J gave up 4 bases and V 1 base, and 11 bases lay outside the gene matches. The CDR3 coding sequence is TGTGCCACCAGTGATTTTGGAGTCGGGGGACTAACCACCGGGGAGCTGTTTTTT. Translating gives CATSDFGVGGLTTGELFF.

V usage is TRBV10-3 and J usage is TRBJ1-1; D ambiguous. The CDR3 sequence is 11 residues long. Deletions cut 6 bases from V and 5 bases from J, with 7 bases between. The germline CDR1 and CDR2 sequences are ENHRY and SYGVKD. CDR3 in DNA: TGTGCCATCAGCGGGGAGACTGAAGCTTTCTTT. This encodes CAISGETEAFF.

The sample holds a few counts of this clonotype. The genes are TRBV5-1 and TRBJ2-1; 10 positions agree with TRBD1. CDR1 and CDR2 (germline): SGHRS, YFSETQ. The CDR3 sequence is 15 residues long. The junction had 6 bases not matched to a gene; V was cut back by 0 bases and J by 9 bases. The CDR3 coding sequence is TGCGCCAGCAGCTTGGCAGGGACAGGGGTATCTGAGCAGTTCTTC. This gives the protein CASSLAGTGVSEQFF.